This T cell receptor beta chain was recorded in a study of blood T cells in healthy people across ages. With regard to this clonotype: Antigen unknown.

Study-wide findings and caveats: Unsorted PBMC input precluded a conclusive naive versus antigen-experienced comparison. It was held that the diversity estimates obtained from one million T cells were underestimates.

The second PCR ran roughly 6 to 12 cycles with a sample-barcoded 5' primer and J-beta primers. TCRdb independently ran MiXCR on the 5' RACE reads; one entry per CDR3 protein. The sample shows 850,000 to 1,000,000 distinct CDR3 sequences, around 49% of them seen only once. The source is a man aged 25-45 years in good health. The material sequenced was blood.

In DNA, the CDR3 is TGTGCCAGCAGCCAAGTGACGGACGAGCAGTACTTC. Residues: CASSQVTDEQYF. V is TRBV3-1 and J is TRBJ2-7, with D hard to call. The CDR3 has 12 amino acids. Germline V gene data show CDR1 as LGHDT and CDR2 as YNNKEL (reference sequence). V was cut by 1 base and J by 5 bases, with 6 bases left in between.